This section outlines one T cell receptor (beta chain) sequence together with its context. This entry comes from a study of early T cells in non-severe SARS-CoV-2 infection. For the study at large: Chains from this unsorted whole-blood bulk RNA could not be paired.

The CDR3 is 12 residues long. V was clipped by 4 bases and J by 7 bases, with 8 bases between them. Looked up from germline, CDR1 is MDHEN and CDR2 is SYDVKM. Individual cDNA molecules each received unique molecular identifiers attached to them. TCRdb reprocessed the 5' RACE reads via MiXCR and lists one record per CDR3 protein. The data show about 71,000 distinct CDR3 sequences, with 12% seen just once and roughly 2.6% held by the top ten. This clonotype was obtained from an adult who was a healthcare worker with PCR-confirmed SARS-CoV-2 infection or an uninfected control (not recorded which). This sample comprised whole blood, obtained at baseline. The rearrangement links TRBV28 to TRBJ1-5, with D unresolved. Written as DNA, the CDR3 is TGTGCCAGCAGTTATCTTCTACAGCCCCAGCATTTT. Protein sequence: CASSYLLQPQHF. The full variable domain, in which reference TRBV28 and TRBJ1-5 provide the parts outside the CDR3, is DVKVTQSSRYLVKRTGEKVFLECVQDMDHENMFWYRQDPGLGLRLIYFSYDVKMKEKGDIPEGYSVSREKKERFSLILESASTNQTSMYLCASSYLLQPQHFGDGTRLSIL.